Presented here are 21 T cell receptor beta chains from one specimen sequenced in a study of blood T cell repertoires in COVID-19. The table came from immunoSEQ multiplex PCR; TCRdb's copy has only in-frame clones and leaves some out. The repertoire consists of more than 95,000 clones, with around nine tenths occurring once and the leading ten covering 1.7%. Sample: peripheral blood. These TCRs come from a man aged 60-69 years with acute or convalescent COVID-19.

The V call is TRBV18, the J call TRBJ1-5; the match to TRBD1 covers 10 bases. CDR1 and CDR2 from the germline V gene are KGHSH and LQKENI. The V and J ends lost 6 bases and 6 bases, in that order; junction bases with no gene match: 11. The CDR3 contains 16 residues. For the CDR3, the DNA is TGTGCCAGCTCCCCGATGGGGACAGGGGTCTTTCAGCCCCAGCATTTT. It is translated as CASSPMGTGVFQPQHF.

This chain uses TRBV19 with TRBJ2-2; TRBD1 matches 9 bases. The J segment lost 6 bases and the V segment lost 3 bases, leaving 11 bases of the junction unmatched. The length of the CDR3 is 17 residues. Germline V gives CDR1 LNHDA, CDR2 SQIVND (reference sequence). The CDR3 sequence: CASSILTGGGLSGELFF. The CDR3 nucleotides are TGTGCCAGTAGTATTTTGACAGGGGGAGGATTGTCCGGGGAGCTGTTTTTT.

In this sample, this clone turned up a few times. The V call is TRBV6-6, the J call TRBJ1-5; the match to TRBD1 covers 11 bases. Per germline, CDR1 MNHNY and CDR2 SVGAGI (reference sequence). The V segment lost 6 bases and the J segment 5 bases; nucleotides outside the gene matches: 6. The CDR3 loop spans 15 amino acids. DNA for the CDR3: TGTGCCAGCAGCCGGGGACAGGGGGTGGATCAGCCCCAGCATTTT. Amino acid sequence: CASSRGQGVDQPQHF.

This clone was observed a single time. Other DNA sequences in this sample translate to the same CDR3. The CDR3 sequence is CASSLRGSNYGYTF. In DNA form, the CDR3 reads TGTGCCAGCAGTTTAAGGGGCTCTAACTATGGCTACACCTTC. V gene TRBV27 combines with J gene TRBJ1-2; the D gene is possibly TRBD1 (5 bases). The CDR3 extends over 14 amino acids. Germline CDR1 reads MNHEY; CDR2 reads SMNVEV (reference sequence). V was shortened by 2 bases and J by 0 bases, with 7 bases between the two germline ends.

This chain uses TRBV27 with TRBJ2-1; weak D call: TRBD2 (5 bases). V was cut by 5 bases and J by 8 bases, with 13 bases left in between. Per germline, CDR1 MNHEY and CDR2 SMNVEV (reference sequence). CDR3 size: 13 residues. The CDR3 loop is CASSARIGDEQFF. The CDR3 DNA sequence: TGTGCCAGCAGTGCACGGATCGGGGATGAGCAGTTCTTC.

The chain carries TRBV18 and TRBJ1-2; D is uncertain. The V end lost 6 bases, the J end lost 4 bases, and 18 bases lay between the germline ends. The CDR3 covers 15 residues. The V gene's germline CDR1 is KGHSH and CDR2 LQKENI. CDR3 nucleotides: TGTGCCAGCTCCCAGCTTGAGGGCACTAGCTATGGCTACACCTTC. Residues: CASSQLEGTSYGYTF.

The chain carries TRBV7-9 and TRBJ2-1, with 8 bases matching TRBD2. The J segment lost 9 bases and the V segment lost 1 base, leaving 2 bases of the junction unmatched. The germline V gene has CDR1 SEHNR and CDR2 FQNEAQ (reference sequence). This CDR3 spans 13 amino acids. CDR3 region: CASSLVLAGEQFF. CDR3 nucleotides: TGTGCCAGCAGCTTAGTTCTAGCGGGTGAGCAGTTCTTC.

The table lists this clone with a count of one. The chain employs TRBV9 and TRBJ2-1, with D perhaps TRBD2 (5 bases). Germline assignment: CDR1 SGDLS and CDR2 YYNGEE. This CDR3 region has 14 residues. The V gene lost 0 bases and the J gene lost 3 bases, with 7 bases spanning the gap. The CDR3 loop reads CASSVGRGYNEQFF. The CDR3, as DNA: TGTGCCAGCAGCGTAGGTCGGGGCTACAATGAGCAGTTCTTC.

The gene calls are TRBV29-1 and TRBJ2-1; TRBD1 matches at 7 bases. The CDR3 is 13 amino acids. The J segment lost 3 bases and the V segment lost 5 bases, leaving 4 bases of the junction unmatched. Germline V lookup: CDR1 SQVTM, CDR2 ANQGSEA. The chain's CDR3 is CSVYRGSYNEQFF. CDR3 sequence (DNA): TGCAGCGTTTACAGGGGTAGCTACAATGAGCAGTTCTTC.

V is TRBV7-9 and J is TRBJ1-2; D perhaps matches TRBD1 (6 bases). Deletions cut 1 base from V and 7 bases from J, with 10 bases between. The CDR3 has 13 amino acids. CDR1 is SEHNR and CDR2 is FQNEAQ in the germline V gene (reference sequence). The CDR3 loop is CASSLDRVLGYTF. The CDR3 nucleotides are TGTGCCAGCAGCTTAGACAGGGTTCTTGGCTACACCTTC.

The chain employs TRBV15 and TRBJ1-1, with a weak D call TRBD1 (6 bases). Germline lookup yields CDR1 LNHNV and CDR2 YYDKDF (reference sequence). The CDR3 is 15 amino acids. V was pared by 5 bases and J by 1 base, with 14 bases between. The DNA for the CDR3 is TGTGCCACCAGCGAATACAGGGAAAAGAACACTGAAGCTTTCTTT. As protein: CATSEYREKNTEAFF.

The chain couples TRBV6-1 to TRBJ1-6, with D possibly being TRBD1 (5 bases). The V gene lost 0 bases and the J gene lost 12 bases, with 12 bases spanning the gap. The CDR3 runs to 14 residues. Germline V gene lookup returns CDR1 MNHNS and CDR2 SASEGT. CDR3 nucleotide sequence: TGTGCCAGCAGTGAAGCGGGGCAGCTAAAACCCCTCCACTTT. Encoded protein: CASSEAGQLKPLHF.

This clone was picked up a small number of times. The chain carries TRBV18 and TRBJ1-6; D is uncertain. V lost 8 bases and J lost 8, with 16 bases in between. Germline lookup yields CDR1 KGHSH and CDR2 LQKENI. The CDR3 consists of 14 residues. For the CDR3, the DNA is TGTGCCAGCGCGCGAGAGGCGGAAGATTCACCCCTCCACTTT. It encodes CASAREAEDSPLHF.

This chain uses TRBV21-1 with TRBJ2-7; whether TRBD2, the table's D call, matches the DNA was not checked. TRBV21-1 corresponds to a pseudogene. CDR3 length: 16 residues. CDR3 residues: CASSKARGVSSYEQYV. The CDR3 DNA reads TGTGCCAGCAGCAAAGCGCGGGGGGTGAGCTCCTACGAGCAGTACGTC.

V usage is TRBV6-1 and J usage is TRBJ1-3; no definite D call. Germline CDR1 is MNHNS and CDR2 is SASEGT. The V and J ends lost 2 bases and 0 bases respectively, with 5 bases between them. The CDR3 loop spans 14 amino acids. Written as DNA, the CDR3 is TGTGCCAGCAGTGAACTTAGCTCTGGAAACACCATATATTTT. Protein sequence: CASSELSSGNTIYF.

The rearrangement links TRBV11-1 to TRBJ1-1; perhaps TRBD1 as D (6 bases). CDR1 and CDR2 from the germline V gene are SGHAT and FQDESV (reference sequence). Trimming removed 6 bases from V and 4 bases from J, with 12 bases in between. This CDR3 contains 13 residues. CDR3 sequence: CASSYGTRTEAFF. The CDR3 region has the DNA TGTGCCAGCAGTTACGGGACACGCACTGAAGCTTTCTTT.

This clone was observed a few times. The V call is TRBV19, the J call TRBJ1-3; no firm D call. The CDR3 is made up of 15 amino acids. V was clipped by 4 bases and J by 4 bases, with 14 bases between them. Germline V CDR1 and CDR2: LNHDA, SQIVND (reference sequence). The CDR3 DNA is TGTGCCAGTAGTACCCGATCCGGCGGGGGAAACACCATATATTTT. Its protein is CASSTRSGGGNTIYF.

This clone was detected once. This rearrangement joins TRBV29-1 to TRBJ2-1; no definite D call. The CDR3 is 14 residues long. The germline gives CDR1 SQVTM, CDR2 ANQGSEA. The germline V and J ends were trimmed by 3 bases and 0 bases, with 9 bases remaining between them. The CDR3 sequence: CSVDRSVSYNEQFF. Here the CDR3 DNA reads TGCAGCGTTGACAGGTCGGTCTCCTACAATGAGCAGTTCTTC.

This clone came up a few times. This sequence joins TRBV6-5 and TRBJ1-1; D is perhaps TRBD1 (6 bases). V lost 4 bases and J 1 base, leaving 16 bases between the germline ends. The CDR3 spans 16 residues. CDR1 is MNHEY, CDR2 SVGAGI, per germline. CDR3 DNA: TGTGCCAGCAGTTCCACTATGACAGGTCCGAACACTGAAGCTTTCTTT. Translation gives CASSSTMTGPNTEAFF.

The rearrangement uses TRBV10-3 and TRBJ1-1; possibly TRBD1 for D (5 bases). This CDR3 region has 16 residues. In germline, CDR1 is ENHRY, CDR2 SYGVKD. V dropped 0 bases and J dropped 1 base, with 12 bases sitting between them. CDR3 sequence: CAISESAGWGNTEAFF. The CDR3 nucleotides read TGTGCCATCAGTGAGTCGGCAGGGTGGGGGAACACTGAAGCTTTCTTT.

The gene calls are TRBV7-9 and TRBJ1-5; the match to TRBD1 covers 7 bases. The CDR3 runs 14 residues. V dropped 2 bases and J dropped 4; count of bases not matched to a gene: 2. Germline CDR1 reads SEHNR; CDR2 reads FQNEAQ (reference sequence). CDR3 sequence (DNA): TGTGCCAGCAGCTTACAGGGGGATAATCAGCCCCAGCATTTT. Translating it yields CASSLQGDNQPQHF.